A selection of T cell receptor beta chains follows, all from one sample in a study of blood T cells in healthy people across ages. A single record per CDR3 protein comes from TCRdb applying MiXCR to the 5' RACE reads. This sample carries 650,000 to 1,000,000 distinct CDR3 sequences, about 47% of them seen once, and the ten largest clones take about a sixth. Sequencing was carried out using blood. Receptors originate from a man older than 75 in good health. Both conserved end residues are part of each CDR3. The D gene is left open where the match is weak. Clone size, where shown, is once, few, many, or a class for clones that have expanded.

clone_size: many; j_call: TRBJ2-1; d_call: -; v_call: TRBV29-1; cdr3_aa: CSVEASGSYNEQFF; cdr3_nt: TGCAGCGTTGAAGCAAGCGGCTCCTACAATGAGCAGTTCTTC
clone_size: few; j_call: TRBJ2-2; d_call: TRBD2; v_call: TRBV5-1; cdr3_aa: CASSPLIGKAGGDTGELFF; cdr3_nt: TGCGCCAGCAGCCCCCTTATAGGAAAAGCGGGAGGCGACACCGGGGAGCTGTTTTTT
clone_size: few; j_call: TRBJ2-5; d_call: TRBD1; v_call: TRBV6-1; cdr3_aa: CASSEDGTGLETQYF; cdr3_nt: TGTGCCAGCAGTGAAGACGGGACAGGGCTGGAGACCCAGTACTTC
clone_size: -; j_call: TRBJ1-5; d_call: -; v_call: TRBV24-1; cdr3_aa: CATSDPGVAGNQPQHF; cdr3_nt: TGTGCCACCAGTGACCCAGGGGTTGCGGGCAATCAGCCCCAGCATTTT
clone_size: -; j_call: TRBJ1-6; d_call: -; v_call: TRBV12-3/TRBV12-4; cdr3_aa: CASSPGMGDNSPLHF; cdr3_nt: TGTGCCAGCAGCCCTGGTATGGGGGATAATTCACCCCTCCACTTT
clone_size: -; j_call: TRBJ2-1; d_call: -; v_call: TRBV6-2/TRBV6-3; cdr3_aa: CASSYERPDEQFF; cdr3_nt: TGTGCCAGCAGTTATGAGAGGCCCGATGAGCAGTTCTTC
clone_size: -; j_call: TRBJ2-1; d_call: -; v_call: TRBV20-1; cdr3_aa: CSAPDHLLYNEQFF; cdr3_nt: TGCAGTGCACCTGACCACCTCCTCTACAATGAGCAGTTCTTC
clone_size: few; j_call: TRBJ2-5; d_call: TRBD2; v_call: TRBV14; cdr3_aa: CASSQDLKLAGETQYF; cdr3_nt: TGTGCCAGCAGCCAAGATCTAAAACTAGCGGGGGAGACCCAGTACTTC
clone_size: few; j_call: TRBJ2-3; d_call: -; v_call: TRBV14; cdr3_aa: CASSQDWADTQYF; cdr3_nt: TGTGCCAGCAGCCAAGATTGGGCAGATACGCAGTATTTT
clone_size: few; j_call: TRBJ1-1; d_call: -; v_call: TRBV12-3/TRBV12-4; cdr3_aa: CASSFHRVDTEAFF; cdr3_nt: TGTGCCAGCAGTTTTCACAGGGTGGACACTGAAGCTTTCTTT
clone_size: -; j_call: TRBJ2-5; d_call: TRBD1; v_call: TRBV19; cdr3_aa: CASSYQGAVETQYF; cdr3_nt: TGTGCCAGTAGTTACCAGGGGGCCGTTGAGACCCAGTACTTC
clone_size: -; j_call: TRBJ2-5; d_call: -; v_call: TRBV12-3/TRBV12-4; cdr3_aa: CASSPRAGLDQETQYF; cdr3_nt: TGTGCCAGCAGCCCCAGAGCTGGGCTGGACCAAGAGACCCAGTACTTC
clone_size: few; j_call: TRBJ2-7; d_call: TRBD2; v_call: TRBV28; cdr3_aa: CASSPLAGARIYEQYF; cdr3_nt: TGTGCCAGCAGTCCTCTAGCGGGAGCTAGAATCTACGAGCAGTACTTC
clone_size: -; j_call: TRBJ2-1; d_call: -; v_call: TRBV6-1; cdr3_aa: CASSVAQSSYNEQFF; cdr3_nt: TGTGCCAGCAGTGTTGCTCAGAGCTCCTACAATGAGCAGTTCTTC
clone_size: few; j_call: TRBJ1-2; d_call: -; v_call: TRBV7-2; cdr3_aa: CASSLDSGRMRYGYTF; cdr3_nt: TGTGCCAGCAGCTTAGACTCCGGACGGATGCGTTATGGCTACACCTTC
clone_size: few; j_call: TRBJ2-3; d_call: -; v_call: TRBV20-1; cdr3_aa: CSARPTGNIQSDTQYF; cdr3_nt: TGCAGTGCTAGGCCAACAGGGAATATACAATCGGATACGCAGTATTTT
clone_size: few; j_call: TRBJ2-7; d_call: -; v_call: TRBV5-5; cdr3_aa: CASSLEWSLGTSYEQYF; cdr3_nt: TGTGCCAGCAGCTTGGAGTGGTCCCTCGGAACATCCTACGAGCAGTACTTC
clone_size: -; j_call: TRBJ1-6; d_call: -; v_call: TRBV6-6; cdr3_aa: CASTMDRNNSPPHF; cdr3_nt: TGTGCCAGCACCATGGACAGAAACAATTCACCCCCCCACTTT
clone_size: -; j_call: TRBJ2-3; d_call: TRBD2; v_call: TRBV5-5; cdr3_aa: CASSLSASGRPTDTQYF; cdr3_nt: TGTGCCAGCAGCTTGTCGGCGAGCGGGAGGCCCACAGATACGCAGTATTTT
clone_size: many; j_call: TRBJ2-5; d_call: TRBD1; v_call: TRBV7-2; cdr3_aa: CASSSRPTGLGETQYF; cdr3_nt: TGTGCCAGCAGCTCCCGGCCGACAGGGCTGGGGGAGACCCAGTACTTC
clone_size: few; j_call: TRBJ2-7; d_call: -; v_call: TRBV20-1; cdr3_aa: CSARDPQRPSYNEQYF; cdr3_nt: TGCAGTGCTAGAGATCCCCAGAGACCCTCCTACAATGAGCAGTACTTC
clone_size: -; j_call: TRBJ2-1; d_call: -; v_call: TRBV2; cdr3_aa: CASSVSAAYNEQFF; cdr3_nt: TGTGCCAGCAGTGTTTCGGCCGCATACAATGAGCAGTTCTTC
clone_size: few; j_call: TRBJ1-6; d_call: -; v_call: TRBV7-9; cdr3_aa: CASSTVIQGGSPLHF; cdr3_nt: TGTGCCAGCAGCACCGTCATACAGGGAGGGTCACCCCTCCACTTT